This T cell receptor beta chain derives from a study of identical twins. Comments on this clonotype: What it recognizes is unknown. The junction shows a germline mismatch at one end, possibly a read error.

TCRdb recomputed calls from the 5' RACE reads with MiXCR, one row per CDR3 protein. The table records 250,000 to 350,000 distinct CDR3 sequences, just under 9.5% of them present only once. Germline assignment: CDR1 ENHRY and CDR2 SYGVKD. The length of the CDR3 is 15 residues. Study findings and constraints: With monozygotic twins, out-of-frame TCR alpha sharing exceeded what models estimated. Compared with unrelated sharing, twin-shared out-of-frame alpha sequences had more low-probability sequences.

These data are also associated with another study on yellow fever vaccine responses in identical twins.

Sequenced input: CD8+ T cells sorted from blood. V is TRBV10-3 and J is TRBJ2-5; 8 bases agree with TRBD2. This receptor was identified in a woman aged 18-29 years in good health. The CDR3 DNA sequence: TGTGCCATCAGTTTGAGCGGGGGTGTCCAAGAGACCCAGAACTTC. Protein sequence: CAISLSGGVQETQNF.